This TCR beta chain is drawn from a study of T cell repertoires in cytomegalovirus infection. Across the whole study: Public TCR beta signatures were indicative of both CMV infection and a matching HLA type. General study findings and limits: Ex vivo, HLA-C-restricted CMV-specific TCR beta clonotypes prevailed over the rest of the response. Cumulative public TCR beta family frequency identified CMV carriers with the relevant HLA.

TCRdb independently ran MiXCR on the reads; one entry per CDR3 protein. This table has some 150,000 distinct CDR3 sequences, roughly 6.5% appearing once. Trimming cost V 0 bases and J 0 bases, with 15 bases left between them. This CDR3 is built from 18 residues. Germline V lookup: CDR1 LGHNA, CDR2 YSLEER. This clonotype appeared many times. What it recognizes is unknown. The TCR originated in a human donor in good health (CMV status not recorded). Some clones in this sample may be carry-over from other donors' samples. The sample comprised PBMCs. The chain carries TRBV4-3 and TRBJ1-3; D uncertain. The CDR3 DNA follows: TGCGCCAGCAGCCAAGATATCCAGGTCGGAAGCTCTGGAAACACCATATATTTT. It encodes CASSQDIQVGSSGNTIYF.